Listed here is a single TCR beta chain. V was pared by 5 bases and J by 4 bases, with 12 bases between. Per the germline V gene, CDR1 is MDHEN and CDR2 is SYDVKM. The CDR3 consists of 13 residues. This entry comes from a study of control samples from healthy donors and cancer patients. Repertoires were generated with immunoSEQ multiplex PCR, while TCRdb's copy carries only in-frame clones and drops some. This table holds around 200,000 clones, roughly 91% found once. The sequenced sample consisted of blood. This TCR was recovered from a young man in good health. The V and J genes are TRBV28 and TRBJ2-7; the D is unclear. CDR3: CASSPGLYYEQYF. CDR3 DNA: TGTGCCAGCAGTCCCGGTCTCTATTACGAGCAGTACTTC.